This passage covers 10 T cell receptor beta chains from one sample sequenced in a study of T-cell memory formation after mild COVID-19. Using its own MiXCR run on the 5' RACE reads, TCRdb lists one record per CDR3 protein. The table has 400,000 or so distinct CDR3 sequences, roughly 20% seen once. Specimen: PBMCs or a T cell subset sorted from them (not recorded which). These receptor sequences come from an adult woman who had mild COVID-19 (a few samples of this study predate the infection). Cell type and time point are not known.

The V call is TRBV7-9, the J call TRBJ1-1; TRBD1 agrees at 7 bases. The CDR3 totals 17 residues. The ends lost 5 bases at V and 6 bases at J; junction bases unmatched: 18. CDR1 is SEHNR and CDR2 is FQNEAQ in the germline V gene (reference sequence). The CDR3 sequence: CASSPSQGQGGSSEAFF. CDR3 coding DNA: TGTGCCAGCAGCCCAAGCCAGGGGCAGGGGGGCAGCTCTGAAGCTTTCTTT.

This clonotype was counted a few times. The chain joins TRBV20-1 to TRBJ1-3; D possibly corresponds to TRBD1 (5 bases). Germline V lookup: CDR1 DFQATT, CDR2 SNEGSKA (reference sequence). The CDR3 totals 14 residues. Between the trimmed V and J ends, which lost 6 bases and 4 bases, there was a span of 16 bases. CDR3 DNA sequence: TGCAGTGCACCCCGGGGAGGGACGGGAAACACCATATATTTT. Translation gives CSAPRGGTGNTIYF.

The chain has TRBV12-3 or TRBV12-4 and TRBJ1-2, with 12 nucleotides matching TRBD1. With 4 bases clipped from V and 8 bases from J, the junction kept 14 bases outside the gene matches. The CDR3 contains 17 residues. The CDR3, as DNA: TGTGCCAGCAGTTCCCGGGACAGGGGGCCTTTGGGATCCGGCTACACCTTC. This translates into CASSSRDRGPLGSGYTF.

The chain is built from TRBV7-9 and TRBJ2-7; D uncertain. Trimming stripped 5 bases from V and 7 bases from J, with 12 bases between. Germline CDR1 is SEHNR and CDR2 is FQNEAQ (reference sequence). The CDR3 has 12 amino acids. The CDR3 DNA reads TGTGCCAGCAGCCCCCCACTGGGGGAGCAGTACTTC. It translates to CASSPPLGEQYF. The whole variable domain, remainder taken from reference TRBV7-9 and TRBJ2-7, is DTGVSQNPRHKITKRGQNVTFRCDPISEHNRLYWYRQTLGQGPEFLTYFQNEAQLEKSRLLSDRFSAERPKGSFSTLEIQRTEQGDSAMYLCASSPPLGEQYFGPGTRLTVT.

This clonotype was picked up many times. The V call is TRBV7-2, the J call TRBJ1-4; 7 bases are a match to TRBD1. Germline CDR1 SGHTA, CDR2 FQGNSA. J was trimmed by 3 bases and V by 5 bases; bases with no gene match: 15. This CDR3 is 18 amino acids long. CDR3: CASSRSRGMTVANEKLFF. The CDR3 region has the DNA TGTGCCAGCAGCCGGAGCAGGGGGATGACGGTAGCTAATGAAAAACTGTTTTTT. Filled out from reference TRBV7-2 and TRBJ1-4, the complete variable domain reads GAGVSQSPSNKVTEKGKDVELRCDPISGHTALYWYRQSLGQGLEFLIYFQGNSAPDKSGLPSDRFSAERTGGSVSTLTIQRTQQEDSAVYLCASSRSRGMTVANEKLFFGSGTQLSVL.

The sample holds many counts of this clonotype. The chain is built from TRBV20-1 and TRBJ1-2, with 8 bases identical to TRBD1. This CDR3 comprises 15 residues. CDR1 is DFQATT, CDR2 SNEGSKA, per germline (reference sequence). J was trimmed by 5 bases and V by 1 base; bases with no gene match: 9. CDR3 protein: CSARVEDRVGYGYTF. CDR3 nucleotides: TGCAGTGCTAGAGTAGAGGACAGGGTTGGATATGGCTACACCTTC.

This chain joins TRBV4-1 and TRBJ2-3; weak D call: TRBD2 (6 bases). With 3 bases removed from V and 5 bases from J, the gap between germline ends came to 15 bases. The CDR3 runs to 15 residues. In germline, CDR1 is MGHRA, CDR2 YSYEKL. The CDR3 DNA reads TGCGCCAGCAGCCAGGGGACTGGGGACTTAGATACGCAGTATTTT. It yields the protein CASSQGTGDLDTQYF.

The chain recombines TRBV7-3 with TRBJ2-5; the match to TRBD2 covers 7 bases. Losses at the gene ends were 4 bases for V and 1 base for J; bases not matched to a gene: 15. Germline CDR1 is SGHTA and CDR2 is FQGTGA. The CDR3 spans 18 residues. The CDR3 protein is CASSWEGLADQFQETQYF. In DNA, the CDR3 is TGTGCCAGCAGCTGGGAGGGGCTAGCGGACCAATTCCAAGAGACCCAGTACTTC.

In its sample, this clonotype was seen a few times. The CDR3 DNA reads as TGCAGTGCTAGAGTTCACAGCACAGATACGCAGTATTTT. This sequence encodes CSARVHSTDTQYF. J is TRBJ2-3 and V is TRBV20-1; D gene unclear. Germline-derived CDR1 and CDR2 are DFQATT and SNEGSKA (reference sequence). The V end lost 1 base, the J end lost 0 bases, and 5 bases lay between the germline ends. This CDR3 is 13 amino acids long.

This chain uses TRBV9 with TRBJ2-7, with D uncertain. CDR3 length equals 14 residues. V lost 4 bases and J lost 7, with 18 bases in between. Germline CDR1 reads SGDLS; CDR2 reads YYNGEE. CDR3: CASSLGPDEREQYF. In nucleotides, the CDR3 is TGTGCCAGCAGCCTAGGGCCTGATGAAAGGGAGCAGTACTTC.